The rows below give T cell receptor beta chains drawn from one sample of a study of cytomegalovirus exposure and HLA in healthy donors. The protocol was immunoSEQ multiplex PCR, while the TCRdb copy is restricted to in-frame clones and leaves out a portion. The repertoire includes about 250,000 clones, 87% of them detected once, and more than 10% sits in the top ten. Sequencing used PBMCs. These receptors all stem from a man aged 18 to 30 in good health and CMV-seropositive. Both conserved end residues are part of each CDR3. The D gene is left open where the match is weak. For some rows the clone size is stated as once, few or many, or as a class when expanded; others skip it.

clone size,D gene,V gene,CDR3 length,J gene,CDR3 protein,CDR3 DNA
NA,NA,TRBV18,15,TRBJ2-7,CASSPFAGASYEQYF,TGTGCCAGCTCACCCTTTGCGGGGGCCTCCTACGAGCAGTACTTC
NA,NA,TRBV5-1,15,TRBJ1-2,CASSFTGRTNYGYTF,TGCGCCAGCAGCTTCACAGGTCGAACGAACTATGGCTACACCTTC
NA,TRBD1,TRBV5-1,14,TRBJ1-2,CASSLRQGNYGYTF,TGCGCCAGCAGCCTAAGACAGGGGAACTATGGCTACACCTTC
NA,TRBD2,TRBV29-1,19,TRBJ2-3,CSVAHRGGLAGEMYGTQYF,TGCAGCGTTGCGCACCGCGGGGGACTAGCGGGAGAGATGTACGGTACGCAGTATTTT
NA,NA,TRBV30,13,TRBJ1-2,CAWSVLGSHGYTF,TGTGCCTGGAGTGTACTGGGCAGCCATGGCTACACCTTC
few,NA,TRBV5-1,12,TRBJ1-2,CASSLDSYGYTF,TGCGCCAGCAGCTTGGATTCCTATGGCTACACCTTC
NA,NA,TRBV5-6,11,TRBJ2-2,CASSLGRGLFF,TGTGCCAGCAGCTTGGGACGGGGGCTGTTTTTT
once,NA,TRBV15,12,TRBJ1-2,CATSRDGGGYTF,TGTGCCACCAGCAGAGATGGGGGTGGCTACACCTTC
NA,TRBD2,TRBV10-3,15,TRBJ2-1,CAISGGLAGYNEQFF,TGTGCCATCAGTGGAGGCCTAGCGGGTTACAATGAGCAGTTCTTC
NA,TRBD1,TRBV6-1,15,TRBJ2-1,CASSEAGTVYNEQFF,TGTGCCAGCAGTGAAGCCGGGACAGTATACAATGAGCAGTTCTTC
NA,NA,TRBV6-1,11,TRBJ1-1,CASSPRGRAFF,TGTGCCAGCAGCCCTCGAGGGCGTGCTTTCTTT
NA,NA,TRBV6-1,13,TRBJ2-7,CASSVTGNNEQYF,TGTGCCAGCAGTGTAACAGGGAACAACGAGCAGTACTTC
NA,NA,TRBV28,14,TRBJ2-7,CASSPVLAIYEQYF,TGTGCCAGCAGTCCCGTCCTAGCGATCTACGAGCAGTACTTC
NA,TRBD2,TRBV5-4,14,TRBJ2-2,CASSPGLATGELFF,TGTGCCAGCAGCCCGGGACTAGCGACCGGGGAGCTGTTTTTT
NA,TRBD1,TRBV19,15,TRBJ1-4,CASRGTGGYNEKLFF,TGTGCCAGTAGAGGGACAGGAGGGTATAATGAAAAACTGTTTTTT
NA,NA,TRBV28,11,TRBJ1-3,CASSLLDTIYF,TGTGCCAGCAGTTTACTGGACACCATATATTTT
NA,NA,TRBV18,12,TRBJ1-1,CASSPTGTEAFF,TGTGCCAGCTCACCTACAGGGACTGAAGCTTTCTTT
NA,TRBD1,TRBV7-9,13,TRBJ1-2,CASSPTGGHGYTF,TGTGCCAGCAGTCCGACAGGGGGACATGGCTACACCTTC
few,NA,TRBV2,13,TRBJ2-5,CASSRAGGETQYF,TGTGCCAGCAGTCGGGCCGGAGGGGAGACCCAGTACTTC
NA,TRBD1,TRBV6-1,15,TRBJ2-5,CASSDRGRVLETQYF,TGTGCCAGCAGCGACAGGGGGCGTGTTCTCGAGACCCAGTACTTC
few,NA,TRBV30,13,TRBJ1-1,CAWSVPGWGKAFF,TGTGCCTGGAGTGTACCCGGATGGGGGAAAGCTTTCTTT
NA,NA,TRBV9,14,TRBJ1-1,CASSVVGMNTEAFF,TGTGCCAGCAGCGTAGTCGGGATGAACACTGAAGCTTTCTTT
once,NA,TRBV27,17,TRBJ1-1,CASSGARTAFGNTEAFF,TGTGCCAGCAGTGGGGCTCGGACAGCGTTTGGGAACACTGAAGCTTTCTTT
NA,NA,TRBV11-3,17,TRBJ2-3,CASSFGVGGAYTDTQYF,TGTGCCAGCAGCTTCGGGGTCGGGGGTGCTTACACAGATACGCAGTATTTT
NA,TRBD1,TRBV5-6,14,TRBJ2-5,CASSRTGDQETQYF,TGTGCCAGCAGCAGGACAGGGGACCAAGAGACCCAGTACTTC
NA,NA,TRBV28,12,TRBJ2-7,CASSSVAYEQYF,TGTGCCAGCAGTTCCGTAGCCTACGAGCAGTACTTC
NA,NA,TRBV19,14,TRBJ1-1,CASSIRKEDTEAFF,TGTGCCAGTAGTATTCGGAAGGAGGACACTGAAGCTTTCTTT
NA,NA,TRBV5-1,16,TRBJ2-5,CASSIRPREELGTQYF,TGCGCCAGCAGCATCCGACCCCGGGAAGAGCTAGGGACCCAGTACTTC
NA,NA,TRBV5-6,14,TRBJ1-1,CASSFQGALTEAFF,TGTGCCAGCAGCTTTCAAGGGGCGTTAACTGAAGCTTTCTTT
few,NA,TRBV5-1,17,TRBJ2-5,CASSLSPPGAGEETQYF,TGCGCCAGCAGCTTGTCTCCTCCGGGGGCAGGGGAAGAGACCCAGTACTTC
NA,NA,TRBV6-6,10,TRBJ1-2,CASGGYGYTF,TGTGCCTCGGGGGGCTATGGCTACACCTTC
NA,TRBD1,TRBV5-1,15,TRBJ2-5,CASSLGQGGFETQYF,TGCGCCAGCAGCTTGGGACAGGGTGGTTTCGAGACCCAGTACTTC
NA,NA,TRBV4-3,13,TRBJ1-1,CASSQLTASEAFF,TGCGCCAGCAGCCAGCTCACCGCCTCTGAAGCTTTCTTT
NA,NA,TRBV6-5,15,TRBJ1-5,CASSSRGLSNQPQHF,TGTGCCAGCAGTTCCAGGGGCCTAAGCAATCAGCCCCAGCATTTT
few,NA,TRBV7-2,14,TRBJ1-2,CASSLGGRARGYTF,TGTGCCAGCAGCTTAGGAGGGAGGGCCCGGGGCTACACCTTC
NA,NA,TRBV10-3,14,TRBJ2-2,CAISTTGNTGELFF,TGTGCCATCAGTACGACAGGGAACACCGGGGAGCTGTTTTTT
once,NA,TRBV7-9,14,TRBJ2-5,CASSLDFPIETQYF,TGTGCCAGCAGCTTAGACTTTCCCATAGAGACCCAGTACTTC
few,NA,TRBV10-3,14,TRBJ2-5,CAISSGQRAETQYF,TGTGCCATCAGTTCTGGACAGAGGGCAGAGACCCAGTACTTC
NA,NA,TRBV5-1,16,TRBJ2-3,CASSLALTGSTDTQYF,TGCGCCAGCAGCTTGGCGTTGACGGGGAGCACAGATACGCAGTATTTT
NA,TRBD2,TRBV25-1,12,TRBJ2-1,CASSEGGGSKFF,TGTGCCAGCAGTGAAGGCGGGGGATCGAAGTTCTTC
NA,NA,TRBV15,12,TRBJ2-1,CATSALRGVKFF,TGTGCCACCAGCGCCTTGAGGGGGGTCAAGTTCTTC
once,NA,TRBV6-5,14,TRBJ2-6,CASSYSTGANVLTF,TGTGCCAGCAGTTACTCGACTGGGGCCAACGTCCTGACTTTC
NA,NA,TRBV30,16,TRBJ2-1,CAWSGRTRAVYNEQFF,TGTGCCTGGAGTGGTCGGACAAGGGCCGTTTACAATGAGCAGTTCTTC
NA,NA,TRBV6-6,14,TRBJ2-5,CASSLGQKSSTQYF,TGTGCCAGCAGTTTGGGACAAAAATCTTCGACCCAGTACTTC
NA,TRBD1,TRBV18,15,TRBJ1-1,CASSRWDRMNTEAFF,TGTGCCAGCTCACGATGGGACAGAATGAACACTGAAGCTTTCTTT
NA,TRBD2,TRBV5-5,15,TRBJ2-7,CASSLAGGSSYEQYF,TGTGCCAGCAGCTTGGCAGGCGGGAGTTCCTACGAGCAGTACTTC
NA,TRBD1,TRBV6-5,15,TRBJ1-1,CASTKSGQGNTEAFF,TGTGCCAGCACCAAGAGCGGACAGGGGAACACTGAAGCTTTCTTT
NA,NA,TRBV5-6,13,TRBJ1-1,CASSFSVGTEAFF,TGTGCCAGCAGCTTTAGCGTCGGGACTGAAGCTTTCTTT
NA,NA,TRBV30,15,TRBJ1-5,CAWSLRGNSNQPQHF,TGTGCCTGGAGTCTTAGGGGGAATAGCAATCAGCCCCAGCATTTT